This T cell receptor beta chain was captured by sequencing in a study of early stage breast cancer tumors (dated by TCRdb to the late 2010s). With regard to the full study: Of the roughly 15 invasive breast tumors, 12 to 13 were found to be estrogen receptor-positive, progesterone receptor-positive and HER2-negative. A total of 2 million to 3 million templates, representing about 1.1 million unique clonotypes, were detected across all samples. Of the roughly twelve ER+/PR+/HER2- tumors, eight were classified as invasive ductal carcinomas and four as invasive lobular carcinomas. The average read coverage per sample was roughly 9.5-fold.

Every sample was amplified as two independent genomic DNA replicates, using approximately 0.54 ug for blood and roughly 1.6 ug for tumor or normal breast. TCRB sequencing of genomic DNA was carried out with the ImmunoSeq Intro kit according to the manufacturer's instructions. Multiplex PCR was run for around 30 cycles using proprietary primers and spike-in control sequences for absolute quantification. Single-end 150-bp reads were used to sequence an 87-bp fragment covering the CDR3 and the flanking V and J genes. Seven samples, each with two replicates, were multiplexed per lane of an Illumina MiSeq using version 3.0 chemistry. The original methods were these. Raw data were processed by the vendor's proprietary pipeline, with both replicates merged into one result per sample. Clonotypes were defined as productive rearrangements sharing the V-gene family, CDR3 amino acid sequence and J-gene segment. Clonality was computed as 1 minus the normalized Shannon entropy (Pielou evenness) of TCRB abundances. To estimate T cell density, the total number of templates was divided by the number of input cells, which was inferred from the amount of DNA input. Total repertoire diversity and clonality were estimated with Recon using default parameters. A clonotype was considered tumor-enriched if its abundance in tumor exceeded 0.1% and was at least 32-fold higher than its abundance in normal breast. TCRdb's version of the immuneACCESS table is confined to in-frame rearrangements and falls short of the full clone set. An unresolved V gene accounts for under half of the shortfall where checked; the remainder is of unknown origin. That table furnishes V, J and clone size, whereas the DNA furnished D and trimming. This sample holds about 11,000 clones; about three quarters were observed only once. The leading ten clones occupy 22% of the sample.

The junction carries 10 bases between V and J, which are trimmed by 0 bases and 4 bases respectively. Reading the germline V gene (reference sequence) gives CDR1 SGHNT and CDR2 YYREEE. The CDR3 contains 14 residues, cysteine and phenylalanine counted. Only the CDR3 DNA stays, 42 bases, in frame from base 1. Overall study outcomes, separate from this receptor: Tumors showed about 2.4-fold higher T cell density and higher clonality than adjacent normal breast tissue. Bulk genomic DNA sequencing of unsorted cells missed chain pairing and functional markers such as CD4, CD8 and FOXP3. Analysis by tumor subtype was prevented by the small cohort size. Enriched TCRB sequences shared across patients were mostly commonly generated sequences, unlikely to play an important role in the tumor microenvironment. Greater similarity was observed between blood and normal breast repertoires than between blood and tumor repertoires, and tumor was distinguished from normal in about 90% of the 16 patients when each tissue was compared with blood.

Remarks on this clone: This clone's antigen is unknown. Base quality data are lacking; no much larger clone is found one base away.

About 18-50 mg of tumor tissue was diced, and more than 2.5 ug of DNA was typically obtained. The study profiled bulk TCR beta-chain repertoires in matched peripheral blood, tumor and adjacent normal breast tissue taken from some 17 patients with early-stage breast cancer. Following resection, visually identified tumor tissue was excised and transferred into prechilled RNAlater. Tumor tissue (20-50 mg) was diced and then homogenized with a TissueLyser II in RLTplus buffer containing beta-mercaptoethanol and antifoaming agent. The Qiagen AllPrep DNA/RNA Mini kit was used for genomic DNA extraction. The TCR was taken from a person aged 40 to 49 with breast cancer. The receptor chain draws on TRBV5-4 and TRBJ1-2; TRBD1 is a weak D gene call, 6 bases matching. The sample was breast tumor tissue. The DNA is as follows: TGTGCCAGCAGCTTGGAGGGGGAGGTCTATGGCTACACCTTC. Its translation reads: CASSLEGEVYGYTF.